This T cell receptor beta chain is drawn from a study of control samples from healthy donors and cancer patients. Between the trimmed V and J ends, which lost 0 bases and 0 bases, there was a span of 14 bases. The CDR3 is 18 amino acids. The germline V gene encodes CDR1 LGHNA and CDR2 YNFKEQ. Generated by immunoSEQ multiplex PCR, the TCRdb table keeps only in-frame clones and is missing some. Counted here are around 80,000 clones, approximately 91% occurring once; the ten biggest clones make up around 5.4%. The gene calls are TRBV4-2 and TRBJ2-2, with D hard to call. The clonotype was recovered from a woman aged 50 to 60 in good health. The sample was blood. CDR3 amino acids: CASSQDQLAASNTGELFF. CDR3 sequence (DNA): TGTGCCAGCAGCCAAGATCAATTGGCAGCTTCGAACACCGGGGAGCTGTTTTTT.